The rows below give T cell receptor beta chains drawn from one sample of a study of control samples from healthy donors and cancer patients. Repertoires were generated with immunoSEQ multiplex PCR, while TCRdb's copy carries only in-frame clones and drops some. The sample has 200,000 or so clones; just under 95% are singletons. Material: blood. The receptors here all came from a man in his fifties or sixties in good health. Each CDR3 is given with its conserved first and last residue. Clone size is stated in some rows and not others, as once, few, many or a class when expanded.

clone_size j_call v_call cdr3_aa
. TRBJ2-2 TRBV19 CASSSTASPNTGELFF
. TRBJ2-1 TRBV2 CASSWTLSSYNEQFF
once TRBJ1-1 TRBV4-2 CASSQDGGRGMNTEAFF
once TRBJ1-2 TRBV2 CASGTMGLGYGYTF
. TRBJ2-2 TRBV19 CASSISGATGELFF
. TRBJ2-2 TRBV5-1 CASSDSGGVPGELFF
. TRBJ1-6 TRBV5-6 CASSLDRGGSYNSPLHF
once TRBJ1-2 TRBV4-1 CASSQARQGLGGYTF
. TRBJ1-3 TRBV5-1 CASSLGSLSGNTIYF
. TRBJ1-2 TRBV5-8 CASSSGTNYGYTF
. TRBJ2-1 TRBV19 CASSIGTNTNNEQFF
. TRBJ2-3 TRBV9 CASSGGLAGGADTQYF
. TRBJ2-3 TRBV6-5 CASSSLWDLLTDTQYF
. TRBJ2-3 TRBV5-1 CASSSNNRGDTDTQYF
. TRBJ1-2 TRBV4-3 CASSREGQDSYGYTF
. TRBJ2-1 TRBV7-8 CASSLTGDGEQFF
. TRBJ2-5 TRBV6-6 CASSPQGAQETQYF
. TRBJ1-5 TRBV25-1 CASSRSGNQPQHF
. TRBJ1-1 TRBV5-1 CASSPNDRAGTEAFF
. TRBJ2-2 TRBV9 CASSGDRGSISNTGELFF
. TRBJ2-2 TRBV27 CASSLEWGRVNTGELFF
. TRBJ2-3 TRBV7-2 CASSSLAGKRVDTQYF
. TRBJ1-5 TRBV5-5 CASSLFEENQPQHF
. TRBJ2-3 TRBV5-4 CASSLAKRGNADTQYF
. TRBJ2-2 TRBV11-2 CASSRTSGGNTGELFF
. TRBJ2-5 TRBV5-1 CASSLSGGVETQYF
. TRBJ2-7 TRBV7-2 CASSLDRGPSYEQYF
. TRBJ1-3 TRBV28 CASSFLGQGRNTIYF
. TRBJ1-3 TRBV27 CASSSTGTSGNTIYF
. TRBJ2-2 TRBV19 CASSIGGDRSGPGELFF
. TRBJ1-2 TRBV7-9 CASSLGRAGYGYTF
. TRBJ1-2 TRBV3-1/TRBV3-2 CASSQGQGANYGYTF
. TRBJ2-1 TRBV28 CASSLGHSYEQFF
. TRBJ2-7 TRBV11-2 CASSSVRGAEDSYEQYF
once TRBJ1-6 TRBV6-5 CASSGVGSYNSPLHF
. TRBJ2-7 TRBV7-2 CASSLALRGYEQYF
. TRBJ2-2 TRBV5-4 CASSHKQVNTGELFF
. TRBJ2-7 TRBV27 CASSLSRERDEQYF
. TRBJ1-3 TRBV2 CASSVLGSSSGNTIYF
. TRBJ2-2 TRBV6-5 CASQGLNTGELFF
. TRBJ2-2 TRBV10-2 CASTDRVGAPGTGELFF
. TRBJ1-1 TRBV7-3 CASSLNTQDTEAFF
. TRBJ2-2 TRBV5-1 CASSLGAGELFF
. TRBJ1-1 TRBV3-1/TRBV3-2 CASSQAPVPNTEAFF
. TRBJ1-4 TRBV6-6 CASSYSSRGTEKLFF
. TRBJ2-3 TRBV5-8 CASSFPGSSDTQYF
. TRBJ2-2 TRBV11-3 CASSLTSGGPSTGELFF
. TRBJ2-3 TRBV27 CASSPSIGEYTDTQYF